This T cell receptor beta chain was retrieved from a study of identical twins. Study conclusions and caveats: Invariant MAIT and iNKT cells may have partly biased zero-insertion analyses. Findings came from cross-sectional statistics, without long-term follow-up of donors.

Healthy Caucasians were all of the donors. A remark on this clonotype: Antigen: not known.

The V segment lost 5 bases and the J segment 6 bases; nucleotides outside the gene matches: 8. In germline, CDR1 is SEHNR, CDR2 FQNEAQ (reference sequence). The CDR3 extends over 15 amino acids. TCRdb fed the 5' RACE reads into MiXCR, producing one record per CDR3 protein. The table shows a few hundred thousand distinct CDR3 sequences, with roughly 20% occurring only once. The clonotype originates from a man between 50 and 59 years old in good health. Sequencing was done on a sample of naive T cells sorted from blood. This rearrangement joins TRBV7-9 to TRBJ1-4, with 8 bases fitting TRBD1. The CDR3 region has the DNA TGTGCCAGCAGCAGACAGGGGACCCGGGATGAAAAACTGTTTTTT. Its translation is CASSRQGTRDEKLFF.